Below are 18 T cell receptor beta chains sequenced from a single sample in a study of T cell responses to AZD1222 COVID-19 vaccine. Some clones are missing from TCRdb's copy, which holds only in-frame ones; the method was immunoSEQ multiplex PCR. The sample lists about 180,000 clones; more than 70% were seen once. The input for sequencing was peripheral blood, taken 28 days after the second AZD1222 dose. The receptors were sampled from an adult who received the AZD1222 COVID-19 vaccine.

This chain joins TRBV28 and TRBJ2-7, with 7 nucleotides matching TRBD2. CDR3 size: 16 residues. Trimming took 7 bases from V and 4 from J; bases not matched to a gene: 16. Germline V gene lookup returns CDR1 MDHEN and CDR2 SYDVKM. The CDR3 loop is CASNAPGEGLWYEQYF. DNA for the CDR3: TGTGCCAGCAATGCACCTGGGGAGGGCCTTTGGTACGAGCAGTACTTC.

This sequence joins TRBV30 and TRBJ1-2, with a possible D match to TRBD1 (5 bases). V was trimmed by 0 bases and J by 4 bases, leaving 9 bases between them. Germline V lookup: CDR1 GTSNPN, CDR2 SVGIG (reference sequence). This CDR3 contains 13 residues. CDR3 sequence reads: CAWSVGGTYGYTF. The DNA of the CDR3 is TGTGCCTGGAGTGTCGGAGGGACCTATGGCTACACCTTC. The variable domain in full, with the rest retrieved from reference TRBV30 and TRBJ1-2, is SQTIHQWPATLVQPVGSPLSLECTVEGTSNPNLYWYRQAAGRGLQLLFYSVGIGQISSEVPQNLSASRPQDRQFILSSKKLLLSDSGFYLCAWSVGGTYGYTFGSGTRLTVV.

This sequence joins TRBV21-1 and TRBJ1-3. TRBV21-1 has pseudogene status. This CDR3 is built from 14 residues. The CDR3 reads CASSKGSSGNTIYF. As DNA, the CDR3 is TGTGCCAGCAGCAAAGGGAGCTCTGGAAACACCATATATTTT.

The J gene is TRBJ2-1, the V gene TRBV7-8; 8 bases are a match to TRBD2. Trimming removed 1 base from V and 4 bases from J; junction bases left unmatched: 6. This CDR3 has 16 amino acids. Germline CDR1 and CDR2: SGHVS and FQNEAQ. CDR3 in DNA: TGTGCCAGCAGCTTAGATAATAGCGGGACATACAATGAGCAGTTCTTC. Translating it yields CASSLDNSGTYNEQFF. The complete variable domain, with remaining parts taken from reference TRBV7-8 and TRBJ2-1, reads GAGVSQSPRYKVAKRGQDVALRCDPISGHVSLFWYQQALGQGPEFLTYFQNEAQLDKSGLPSDRFFAERPEGSVSTLKIQRTQQEDSAVYLCASSLDNSGTYNEQFFGPGTRLTVL.

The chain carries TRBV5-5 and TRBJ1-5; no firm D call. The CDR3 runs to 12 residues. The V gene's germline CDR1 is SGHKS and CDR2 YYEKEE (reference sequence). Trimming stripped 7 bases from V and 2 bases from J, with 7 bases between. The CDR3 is CASGTGNQPQHF. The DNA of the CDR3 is TGTGCCAGCGGCACGGGCAATCAGCCCCAGCATTTT.

The chain's CDR3 is CASSSGTGGSKQFF. As DNA, the CDR3 is TGTGCCAGCAGCTCCGGGACAGGGGGAAGTAAGCAGTTCTTC. The rearrangement uses TRBV7-8 and TRBJ2-1, with 11 bases that match TRBD1. The germline V gene encodes CDR1 SGHVS and CDR2 FQNEAQ. V trimming: 4 bases; J trimming: 11 bases; junction bases outside the gene matches: 7. CDR3 length: 14 amino acids. Full variable domain (rest looked up from reference TRBV7-8 and TRBJ2-1): GAGVSQSPRYKVAKRGQDVALRCDPISGHVSLFWYQQALGQGPEFLTYFQNEAQLDKSGLPSDRFFAERPEGSVSTLKIQRTQQEDSAVYLCASSSGTGGSKQFFGPGTRLTVL.

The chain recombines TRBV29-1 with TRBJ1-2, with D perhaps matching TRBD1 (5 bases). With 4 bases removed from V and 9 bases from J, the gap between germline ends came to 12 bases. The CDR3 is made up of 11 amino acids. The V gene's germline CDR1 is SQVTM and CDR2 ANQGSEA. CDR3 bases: TGCAGCGTTGGGACAAGTTCGAGCTACACCTTC. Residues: CSVGTSSSYTF.

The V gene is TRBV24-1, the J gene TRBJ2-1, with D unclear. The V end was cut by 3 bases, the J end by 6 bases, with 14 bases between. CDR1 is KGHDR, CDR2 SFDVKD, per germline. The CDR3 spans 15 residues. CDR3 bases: TGTGCCACCAGTGATCCGAGAGGTCCGACCAATGAGCAGTTCTTC. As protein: CATSDPRGPTNEQFF.

The CDR3 sequence: CASRLGPGAFF. The CDR3 bases are TGTGCCAGCAGACTGGGGCCGGGGGCTTTCTTT. The rearrangement links TRBV6-5 to TRBJ1-1; D may be TRBD1 (5 bases). Deletions cut 6 bases from V and 11 bases from J, with 13 bases between. This CDR3 region has 11 residues. The V gene's germline CDR1 is MNHEY and CDR2 SVGAGI.

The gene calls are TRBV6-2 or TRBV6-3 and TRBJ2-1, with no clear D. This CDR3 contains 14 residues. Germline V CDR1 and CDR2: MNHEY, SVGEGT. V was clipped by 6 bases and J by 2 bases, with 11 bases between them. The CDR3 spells CASSHLEAYNEQFF. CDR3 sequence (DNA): TGTGCCAGCAGCCACCTCGAGGCCTACAATGAGCAGTTCTTC.

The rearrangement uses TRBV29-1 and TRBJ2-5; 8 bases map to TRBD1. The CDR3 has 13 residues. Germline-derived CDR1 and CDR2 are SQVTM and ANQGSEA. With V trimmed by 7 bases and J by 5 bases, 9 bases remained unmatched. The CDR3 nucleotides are TGCAGCGGCCACCAGGGGGCACGGGAGACCCAGTACTTC. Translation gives CSGHQGARETQYF.

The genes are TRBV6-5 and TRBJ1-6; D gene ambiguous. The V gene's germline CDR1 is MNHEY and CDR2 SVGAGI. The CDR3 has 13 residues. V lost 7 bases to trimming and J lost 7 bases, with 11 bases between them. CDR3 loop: CASTWRPNSPLHF. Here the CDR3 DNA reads TGTGCCAGCACATGGAGGCCGAATTCACCCCTCCACTTT.

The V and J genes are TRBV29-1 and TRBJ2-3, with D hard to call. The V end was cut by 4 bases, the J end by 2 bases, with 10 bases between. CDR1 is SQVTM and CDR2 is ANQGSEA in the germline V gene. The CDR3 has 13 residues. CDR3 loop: CSVVVANTDTQYF. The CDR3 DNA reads TGCAGCGTTGTCGTGGCGAACACAGATACGCAGTATTTT.

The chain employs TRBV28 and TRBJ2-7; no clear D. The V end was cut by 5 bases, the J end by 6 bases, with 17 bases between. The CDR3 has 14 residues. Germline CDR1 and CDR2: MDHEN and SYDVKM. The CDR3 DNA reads TGTGCCAGCAGTCGACTGGTGGCTAAGGGCGAGCAGTACTTC. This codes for CASSRLVAKGEQYF.

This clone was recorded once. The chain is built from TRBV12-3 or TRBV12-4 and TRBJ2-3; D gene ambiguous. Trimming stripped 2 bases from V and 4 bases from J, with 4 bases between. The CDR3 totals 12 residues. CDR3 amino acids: CASSLQSDTQYF. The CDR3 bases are TGTGCCAGCAGTTTACAGTCAGATACGCAGTATTTT.

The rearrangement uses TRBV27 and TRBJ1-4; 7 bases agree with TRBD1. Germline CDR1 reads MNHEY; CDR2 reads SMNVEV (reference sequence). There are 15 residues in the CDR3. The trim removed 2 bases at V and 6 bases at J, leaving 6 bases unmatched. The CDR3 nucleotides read TGTGCCAGCAGTTTACTAGGGACAGCGGATGAAAAACTGTTTTTT. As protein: CASSLLGTADEKLFF.

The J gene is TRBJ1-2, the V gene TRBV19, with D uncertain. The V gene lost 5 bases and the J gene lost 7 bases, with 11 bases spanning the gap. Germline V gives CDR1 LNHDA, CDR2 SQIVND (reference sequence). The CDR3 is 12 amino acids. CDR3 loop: CASSVRGGGYTF. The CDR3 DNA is TGTGCCAGTAGTGTACGCGGTGGTGGCTACACCTTC. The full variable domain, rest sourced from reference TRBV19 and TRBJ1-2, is DGGITQSPKYLFRKEGQNVTLSCEQNLNHDAMYWYRQDPGQGLRLIYYSQIVNDFQKGDIAEGYSVSREKKESFPLTVTSAQKNPTAFYLCASSVRGGGYTFGSGTRLTVV.

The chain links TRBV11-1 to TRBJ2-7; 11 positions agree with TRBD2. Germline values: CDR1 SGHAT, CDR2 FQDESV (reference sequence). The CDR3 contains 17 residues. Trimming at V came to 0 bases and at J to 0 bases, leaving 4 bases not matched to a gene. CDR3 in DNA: TGTGCCAGCAGCTTAGCGGTAGGACTAGCGGGCTCCTACGAGCAGTACTTC. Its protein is CASSLAVGLAGSYEQYF.